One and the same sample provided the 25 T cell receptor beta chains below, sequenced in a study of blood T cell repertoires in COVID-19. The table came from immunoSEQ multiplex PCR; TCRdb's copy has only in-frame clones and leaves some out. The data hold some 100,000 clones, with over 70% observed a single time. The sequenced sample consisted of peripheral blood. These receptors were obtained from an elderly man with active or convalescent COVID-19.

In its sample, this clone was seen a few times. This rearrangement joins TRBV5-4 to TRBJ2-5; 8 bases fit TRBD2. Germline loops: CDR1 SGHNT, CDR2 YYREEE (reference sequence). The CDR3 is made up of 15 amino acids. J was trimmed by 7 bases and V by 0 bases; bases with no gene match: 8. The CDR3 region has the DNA TGTGCCAGCAGCTTGGGGGCTAGCGGGTCCGGGACCCAGTACTTC. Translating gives CASSLGASGSGTQYF.

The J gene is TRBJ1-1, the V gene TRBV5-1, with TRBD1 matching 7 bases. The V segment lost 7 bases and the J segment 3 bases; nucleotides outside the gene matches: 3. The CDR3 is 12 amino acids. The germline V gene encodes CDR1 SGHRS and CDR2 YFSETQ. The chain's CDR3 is CASSTGDTEAFF. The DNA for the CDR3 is TGCGCCAGCTCCACAGGGGACACTGAAGCTTTCTTT. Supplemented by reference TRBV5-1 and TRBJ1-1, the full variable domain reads KAGVTQTPRYLIKTRGQQVTLSCSPISGHRSVSWYQQTPGQGLQFLFEYFSETQRNKGNFPGRFSGRQFSNSRSEMNVSTLELGDSALYLCASSTGDTEAFFGQGTRLTVV.

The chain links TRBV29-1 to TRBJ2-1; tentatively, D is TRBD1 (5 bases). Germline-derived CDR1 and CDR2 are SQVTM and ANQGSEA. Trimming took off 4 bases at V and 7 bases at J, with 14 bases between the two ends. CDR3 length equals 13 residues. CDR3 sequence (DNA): TGCAGCGTTGGGGTGGGGCCTCAAAATGAGCAGTTCTTC. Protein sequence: CSVGVGPQNEQFF.

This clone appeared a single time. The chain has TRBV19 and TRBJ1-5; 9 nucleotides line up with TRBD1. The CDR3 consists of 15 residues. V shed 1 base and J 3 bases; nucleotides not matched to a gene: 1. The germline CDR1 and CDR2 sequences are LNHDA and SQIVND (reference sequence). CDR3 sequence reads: CASSIGDRVNQPQHF. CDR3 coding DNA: TGTGCCAGTAGTATAGGGGACAGGGTCAATCAGCCCCAGCATTTT.

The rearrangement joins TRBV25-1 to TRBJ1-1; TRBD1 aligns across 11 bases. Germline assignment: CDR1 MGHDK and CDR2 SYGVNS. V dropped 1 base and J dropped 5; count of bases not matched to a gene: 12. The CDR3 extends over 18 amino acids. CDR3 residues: CASSEFVGTGGSGTEAFF. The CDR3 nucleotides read TGTGCCAGCAGTGAATTCGTGGGGACAGGGGGGTCGGGGACTGAAGCTTTCTTT.

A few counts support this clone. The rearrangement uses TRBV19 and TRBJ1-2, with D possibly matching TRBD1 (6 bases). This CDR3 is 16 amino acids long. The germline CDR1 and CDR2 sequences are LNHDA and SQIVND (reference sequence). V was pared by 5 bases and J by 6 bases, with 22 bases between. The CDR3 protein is CASSPQTPGVGDGYTF. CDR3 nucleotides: TGTGCCAGTAGTCCCCAGACCCCAGGGGTTGGAGATGGCTACACCTTC. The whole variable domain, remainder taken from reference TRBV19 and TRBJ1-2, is DGGITQSPKYLFRKEGQNVTLSCEQNLNHDAMYWYRQDPGQGLRLIYYSQIVNDFQKGDIAEGYSVSREKKESFPLTVTSAQKNPTAFYLCASSPQTPGVGDGYTFGSGTRLTVV.

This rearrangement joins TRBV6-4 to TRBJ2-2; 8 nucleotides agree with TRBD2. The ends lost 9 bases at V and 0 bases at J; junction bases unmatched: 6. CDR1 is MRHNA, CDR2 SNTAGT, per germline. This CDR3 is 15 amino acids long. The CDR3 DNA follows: TGTGCCAGTAAAGCGGGGGCGACGAACACCGGGGAGCTGTTTTTT. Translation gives CASKAGATNTGELFF.

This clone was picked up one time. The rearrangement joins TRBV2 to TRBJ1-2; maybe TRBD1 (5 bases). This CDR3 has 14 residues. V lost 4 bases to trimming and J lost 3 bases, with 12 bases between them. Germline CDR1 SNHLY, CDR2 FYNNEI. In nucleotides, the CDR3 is TGTGCCAGCAGTGTGGATGGGGCCCACTATGGCTACACCTTC. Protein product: CASSVDGAHYGYTF.

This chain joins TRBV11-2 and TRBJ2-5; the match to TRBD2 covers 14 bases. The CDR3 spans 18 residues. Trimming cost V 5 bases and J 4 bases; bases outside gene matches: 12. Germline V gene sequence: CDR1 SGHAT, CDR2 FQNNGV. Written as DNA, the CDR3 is TGTGCCAGCAGCCCCTCGACTAGCGGGGGGGGGACGGGAGAGACCCAGTACTTC. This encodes CASSPSTSGGGTGETQYF.

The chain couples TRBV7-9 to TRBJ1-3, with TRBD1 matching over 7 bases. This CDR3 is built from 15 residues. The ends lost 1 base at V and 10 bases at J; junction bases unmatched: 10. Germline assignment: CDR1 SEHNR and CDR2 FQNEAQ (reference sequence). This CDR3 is CASSLDQGVQNTIYF. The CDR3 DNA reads TGTGCCAGCAGCTTAGACCAGGGGGTGCAAAATACCATATATTTT.

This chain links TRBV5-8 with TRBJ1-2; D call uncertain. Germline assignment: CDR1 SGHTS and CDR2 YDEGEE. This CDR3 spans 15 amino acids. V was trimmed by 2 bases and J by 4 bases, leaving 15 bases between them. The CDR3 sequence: CASSFTSGIAYGYTF. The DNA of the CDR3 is TGTGCCAGCAGCTTTACCTCGGGGATTGCCTATGGCTACACCTTC.

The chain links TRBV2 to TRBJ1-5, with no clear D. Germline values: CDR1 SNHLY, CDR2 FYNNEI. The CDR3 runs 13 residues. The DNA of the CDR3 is TGTGCGACAAGCGGTTATAGCAATCAGCCCCAGCATTTT. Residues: CATSGYSNQPQHF.

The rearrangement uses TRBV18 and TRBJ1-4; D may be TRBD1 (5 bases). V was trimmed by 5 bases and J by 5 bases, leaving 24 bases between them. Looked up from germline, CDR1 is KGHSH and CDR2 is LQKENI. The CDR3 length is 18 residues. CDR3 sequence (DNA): TGTGCCAGCTCAATCGACCGCGGGGGAGTCGGGGGGAATGAAAAACTGTTTTTT. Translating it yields CASSIDRGGVGGNEKLFF. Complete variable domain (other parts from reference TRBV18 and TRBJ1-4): NAGVMQNPRHLVRRRGQEARLRCSPMKGHSHVYWYRQLPEEGLKFMVYLQKENIIDESGMPKERFSAEFPKEGPSILRIQQVVRGDSAAYFCASSIDRGGVGGNEKLFFGSGTQLSVL.

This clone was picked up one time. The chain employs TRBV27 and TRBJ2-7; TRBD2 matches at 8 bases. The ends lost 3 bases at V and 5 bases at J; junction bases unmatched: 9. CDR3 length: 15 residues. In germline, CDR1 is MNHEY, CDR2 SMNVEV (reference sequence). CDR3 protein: CASSFRRGGRNEQYF. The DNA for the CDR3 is TGTGCCAGCAGTTTTAGACGGGGGGGCCGGAACGAGCAGTACTTC.

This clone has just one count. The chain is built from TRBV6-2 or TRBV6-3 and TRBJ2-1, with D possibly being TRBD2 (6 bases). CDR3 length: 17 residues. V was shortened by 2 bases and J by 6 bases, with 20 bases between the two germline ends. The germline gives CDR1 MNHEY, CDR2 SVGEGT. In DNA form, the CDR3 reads TGTGCCAGCAGTTACCCCCGCATTGGGCTAGCGTCCAATGAGCAGTTCTTC. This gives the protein CASSYPRIGLASNEQFF.

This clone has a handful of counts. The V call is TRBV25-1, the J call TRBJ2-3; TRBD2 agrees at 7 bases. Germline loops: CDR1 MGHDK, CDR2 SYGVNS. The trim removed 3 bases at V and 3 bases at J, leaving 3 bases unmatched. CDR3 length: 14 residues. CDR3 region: CASSDRLATDTQYF. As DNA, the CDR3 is TGTGCCAGCAGTGATCGACTAGCAACAGATACGCAGTATTTT.

The CDR3 coding sequence is TGTGCCAGCTCACCTGGGACAGGTGGTGGCTACACCTTC. Its translation is CASSPGTGGGYTF. This sequence joins TRBV18 and TRBJ1-2; TRBD1 matches 8 bases. This CDR3 region has 13 residues. Trimming took 3 bases from V and 7 from J; bases not matched to a gene: 4. CDR1 is KGHSH, CDR2 LQKENI, per germline.

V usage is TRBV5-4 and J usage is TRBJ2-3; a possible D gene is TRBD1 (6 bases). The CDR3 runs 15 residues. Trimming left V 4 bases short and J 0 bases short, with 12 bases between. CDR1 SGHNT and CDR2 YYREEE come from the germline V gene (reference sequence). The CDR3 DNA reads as TGTGCCAGCAGCCGTGGACAGTCTAGCACAGATACGCAGTATTTT. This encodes CASSRGQSSTDTQYF.

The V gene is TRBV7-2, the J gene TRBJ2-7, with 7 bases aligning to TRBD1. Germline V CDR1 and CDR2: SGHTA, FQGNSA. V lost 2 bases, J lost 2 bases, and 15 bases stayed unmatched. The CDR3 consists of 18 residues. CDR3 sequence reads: CASSLSGPPGTATYEQYF. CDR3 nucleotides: TGTGCCAGCAGCTTATCTGGCCCTCCCGGGACAGCGACCTACGAGCAGTACTTC.

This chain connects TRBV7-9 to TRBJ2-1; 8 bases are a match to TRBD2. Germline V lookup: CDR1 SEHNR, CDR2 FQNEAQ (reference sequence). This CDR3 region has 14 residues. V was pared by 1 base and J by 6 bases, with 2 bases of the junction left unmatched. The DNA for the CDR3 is TGTGCCAGCAGCTTAGGCCTAGCGGGCAATGAGCAGTTCTTC. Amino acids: CASSLGLAGNEQFF.

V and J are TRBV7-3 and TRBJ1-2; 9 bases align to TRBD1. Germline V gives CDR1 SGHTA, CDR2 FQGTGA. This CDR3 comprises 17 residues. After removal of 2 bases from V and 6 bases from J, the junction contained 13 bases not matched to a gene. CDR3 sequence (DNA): TGTGCCAGCAGCTTAGAGGGACAGGGAATACTGGCCGATGGCTACACCTTC. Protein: CASSLEGQGILADGYTF.

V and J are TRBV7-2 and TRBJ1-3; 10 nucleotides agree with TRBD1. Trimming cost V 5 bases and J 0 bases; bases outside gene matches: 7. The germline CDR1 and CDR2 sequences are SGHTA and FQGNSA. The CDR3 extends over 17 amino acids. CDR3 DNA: TGTGCCAGCAGCCCCCGACAGGGGGCCTTCTCTGGAAACACCATATATTTT. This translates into CASSPRQGAFSGNTIYF.

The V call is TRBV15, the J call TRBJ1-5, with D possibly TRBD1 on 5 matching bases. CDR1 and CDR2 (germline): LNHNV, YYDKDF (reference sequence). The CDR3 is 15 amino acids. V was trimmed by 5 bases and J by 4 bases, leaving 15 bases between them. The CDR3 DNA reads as TGTGCCACCAGCCTCCTCGTGGGGGGAAATCAGCCCCAGCATTTT. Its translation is CATSLLVGGNQPQHF.

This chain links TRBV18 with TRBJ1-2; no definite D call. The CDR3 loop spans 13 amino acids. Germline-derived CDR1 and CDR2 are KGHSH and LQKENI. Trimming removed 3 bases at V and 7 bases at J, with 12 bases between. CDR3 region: CASSPTSEGGYTF. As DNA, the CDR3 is TGTGCCAGCTCACCCACTTCAGAGGGTGGCTACACCTTC.

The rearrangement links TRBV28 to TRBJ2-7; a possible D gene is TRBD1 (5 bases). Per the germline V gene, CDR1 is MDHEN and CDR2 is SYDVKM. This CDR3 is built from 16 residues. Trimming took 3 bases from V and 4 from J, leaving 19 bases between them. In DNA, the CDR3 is TGTGCCAGCAGTTTTGTTGCGACCGCAGGGCCATACGAGCAGTACTTC. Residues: CASSFVATAGPYEQYF.